The 22 T cell receptor beta chains presented below share a single source sample, sequenced in a study of T cell repertoires in cytomegalovirus infection. TCRdb redid the calling of the reads with MiXCR, one entry per CDR3 protein. The sample lists more than 150,000 distinct CDR3 sequences, around 20% occurring once. The sample was PBMCs. The receptor set was obtained from a human donor in good health (CMV status not recorded). Some clones in this sample may be carry-over from other donors' samples.

V and J are TRBV3-1 and TRBJ1-1; TRBD1 aligns across 8 bases. The CDR3 loop spans 14 amino acids. V lost 4 bases, J lost 5 bases, and 6 bases stayed unmatched. CDR1 and CDR2 (germline): LGHDT, YNNKEL (reference sequence). CDR3 DNA sequence: TGTGCCAGCAGCCCCAGACAGGGGAGGACTGAAGCTTTCTTT. Its translation: CASSPRQGRTEAFF. The full variable domain, completed using reference TRBV3-1 and TRBJ1-1, is DTAVSQTPKYLVTQMGNDKSIKCEQNLGHDTMYWYKQDSKKFLKIMFSYNNKELIINETVPNRFSPKSPDKAHLNLHINSLELGDSAVYFCASSPRQGRTEAFFGQGTRLTVV.

The V and J genes are TRBV11-2 and TRBJ2-3; D gene ambiguous. The CDR3 length is 11 residues. Germline V lookup: CDR1 SGHAT, CDR2 FQNNGV. V was clipped by 8 bases and J by 5 bases, with 8 bases between them. The CDR3, as DNA: TGTGCCAGCCAGAGAGGAGATACGCAGTATTTT. Protein sequence: CASQRGDTQYF.

The J gene is TRBJ1-6, the V gene TRBV2; possible D gene TRBD1, 6 bases. Looked up from germline, CDR1 is SNHLY and CDR2 is FYNNEI. This CDR3 has 13 amino acids. Trimming took off 4 bases at V and 9 bases at J, with 10 bases between the two ends. The CDR3 region is CASSGTASSPLHF. The CDR3 bases are TGTGCCAGCAGTGGGACAGCCTCTTCACCCCTCCACTTT.

This clonotype was detected a few times. The chain uses TRBV20-1 and TRBJ2-7; no clear D. The V and J ends lost 5 bases and 5 bases respectively, with 16 bases between them. The germline V gene encodes CDR1 DFQATT and CDR2 SNEGSKA (reference sequence). CDR3 size: 13 residues. CDR3 DNA sequence: TGCAGTGCTGCCATCGGTCCCGGCGACGAGCAGTACTTC. This gives the protein CSAAIGPGDEQYF.

This clonotype has just a few counts. The chain employs TRBV6-1 and TRBJ2-5, with unresolved D. Germline V CDR1 and CDR2: MNHNS, SASEGT. Trimming took off 5 bases at V and 6 bases at J, with 10 bases between the two ends. CDR3 length equals 12 residues. The CDR3 sequence: CASSSAEKTQYF. The CDR3 bases are TGTGCCAGCAGTTCGGCGGAAAAGACCCAGTACTTC.

CDR3 amino acids: CASSTLTEGTDTQYF. CDR3 DNA: TGTGCCAGTAGTACCCTGACGGAAGGCACAGATACGCAGTATTTT. V usage is TRBV19 and J usage is TRBJ2-3; D uncertain. The V gene's germline CDR1 is LNHDA and CDR2 SQIVND (reference sequence). The CDR3 loop spans 15 amino acids. V lost 4 bases to trimming and J lost 1 base, with 12 bases between them.

Ten or more counts support this clonotype. The V and J genes are TRBV11-3 and TRBJ1-1; D perhaps matches TRBD1 (5 bases). Trimming removed 0 bases at V and 6 bases at J, with 8 bases between. This CDR3 is 13 amino acids long. Germline V gene data show CDR1 as SGHNT and CDR2 as YENEEA. Here the CDR3 DNA reads TGTGCCAGCAGCTTAGACAGGGTATCTGAAGCTTTCTTT. Translated: CASSLDRVSEAFF. Based on the CDR3 plus reference TRBV11-3 and TRBJ1-1, the full variable domain is EAGVVQSPRYKIIEKKQPVAFWCNPISGHNTLYWYLQNLGQGPELLIRYENEEAVDDSQLPKDRFSAERLKGVDSTLKIQPAELGDSAVYLCASSLDRVSEAFFGQGTRLTVV.

A few counts support this clonotype. This chain uses TRBV5-1 with TRBJ1-2; 7 bases map to TRBD1. V lost 7 bases and J lost 2; bases outside the gene matches: 8. The germline CDR1 and CDR2 sequences are SGHRS and YFSETQ. This CDR3 spans 14 amino acids. Here the CDR3 DNA reads TGCGCCAGCCGGGGACAGCCAACCAACTATGGCTACACCTTC. Its translation is CASRGQPTNYGYTF.

This clonotype was observed many times. The J gene is TRBJ1-1, the V gene TRBV7-2; maybe TRBD1 (6 bases). This CDR3 is built from 14 residues. Germline CDR1 reads SGHTA; CDR2 reads FQGNSA. The germline V and J ends were trimmed by 3 bases and 3 bases, with 11 bases remaining between them. DNA for the CDR3: TGTGCCAGCAGCTTTAACAGGGCTCACACTGAAGCTTTCTTT. Translated, it gives CASSFNRAHTEAFF.

There are a few counts of this clonotype. This chain connects TRBV5-6 to TRBJ1-1; the D is unclear. V was trimmed by 4 bases and J by 0 bases, leaving 10 bases between them. Germline CDR1 and CDR2: SGHDT and YYEEEE. This CDR3 is 14 amino acids long. In DNA, the CDR3 is TGTGCCAGCAGCCGAGGACGGATGAACACTGAAGCTTTCTTT. Amino acid sequence: CASSRGRMNTEAFF. Looking up the rest from reference TRBV5-6 and TRBJ1-1 gives the full variable domain: DAGVTQSPTHLIKTRGQQVTLRCSPKSGHDTVSWYQQALGQGPQFIFQYYEEEERQRGNFPDRFSGHQFPNYSSELNVNALLLGDSALYLCASSRGRMNTEAFFGQGTRLTVV.

This clonotype has ten or more counts. This sequence joins TRBV2 and TRBJ2-2; 8 bases are a match to TRBD1. Germline V gene data show CDR1 as SNHLY and CDR2 as FYNNEI. The junction had 10 bases not matched to a gene; V was cut back by 7 bases and J by 6 bases. This CDR3 has 15 amino acids. The CDR3 DNA is TGTGCCAGCAAGTACTCAGGGGGCCCCGCCGGGGAGCTGTTTTTT. This translates into CASKYSGGPAGELFF.

This clonotype turned up a few times. The V call is TRBV29-1, the J call TRBJ2-3; no reliable D call. CDR3 length: 13 residues. Germline V lookup: CDR1 SQVTM, CDR2 ANQGSEA. The germline V and J ends were trimmed by 6 bases and 0 bases, with 10 bases remaining between them. The CDR3 nucleotides are TGCAGCGTCCAGAGTGATAGCACAGATACGCAGTATTTT. Translation gives CSVQSDSTDTQYF.

The chain uses TRBV15 and TRBJ1-5; D perhaps matches TRBD1 (5 bases). CDR3 size: 17 residues. V was cut by 2 bases and J by 0 bases, with 14 bases left in between. Germline values: CDR1 LNHNV, CDR2 YYDKDF (reference sequence). As DNA, the CDR3 is TGTGCCACCAGCAGATCACCTTGGGACGCTAGCAATCAGCCCCAGCATTTT. Protein product: CATSRSPWDASNQPQHF. The full variable domain, in which reference TRBV15 and TRBJ1-5 provide the parts outside the CDR3, is DAMVIQNPRYQVTQFGKPVTLSCSQTLNHNVMYWYQQKSSQAPKLLFHYYDKDFNNEADTPDNFQSRRPNTSFCFLDIRSPGLGDTAMYLCATSRSPWDASNQPQHFGDGTRLSIL.

This chain joins TRBV12-3 or TRBV12-4 and TRBJ1-5, with D perhaps matching TRBD1 (5 bases). The ends were cut back, 1 base at V and 7 bases at J, with 11 bases in the middle. The CDR3 has 14 amino acids. CDR3 sequence: CASSLEGPGQPQHF. In nucleotides, the CDR3 is TGTGCCAGCAGTTTAGAGGGGCCCGGGCAGCCCCAGCATTTT.

The gene calls are TRBV7-4 and TRBJ2-6, with 8 bases that match TRBD1. Trimming took 5 bases from V and 9 from J; bases not matched to a gene: 3. The CDR3 totals 13 residues. Germline loops: CDR1 SGHVT, CDR2 SQSDAQ. The CDR3 sequence is CASSVGTGNVLTF. As DNA, the CDR3 is TGTGCCAGCAGCGTCGGGACAGGCAACGTCCTGACTTTC.

Of note for this clonotype: A much bigger clone sits one base away, suggesting this may be a read error. J is TRBJ2-7 and V is TRBV27; TRBD1 might be the D (8 bases). The germline V gene encodes CDR1 MNHEY and CDR2 SMNVEV (reference sequence). The CDR3 length is 11 residues. Trimming shortened V by 10 bases and J by 8 bases, and 15 bases separated the two germline ends. This CDR3 is CANRGGYQQYF. The CDR3 DNA follows: TGTGCCAACAGGGGGGGGTACCAGCAGTACTTC.

This chain uses TRBV7-6 with TRBJ2-3, with D unclear. Trimming removed 6 bases at V and 2 bases at J, with 12 bases between. The CDR3 extends over 14 amino acids. CDR1 is SGHVS, CDR2 FNYEAQ, per germline. CDR3 coding DNA: TGTGCCAGCAGACGCGGACCATTCACAGATACGCAGTATTTT. This sequence encodes CASRRGPFTDTQYF. The entire variable domain, with the rest obtained from reference TRBV7-6 and TRBJ2-3, is as follows: GAGVSQSPRYKVTKRGQDVALRCDPISGHVSLYWYRQALGQGPEFLTYFNYEAQQDKSGLPNDRFSAERPEGSISTLTIQRTEQRDSAMYRCASRRGPFTDTQYFGPGTRLTVL.

The chain carries TRBV30 and TRBJ2-2, with D possibly being TRBD1 (5 bases). V shed 3 bases and J shed 4 bases, with 18 bases lying between them. CDR1 is GTSNPN, CDR2 SVGIG, per germline (reference sequence). This CDR3 has 16 amino acids. The CDR3 nucleotides are TGTGCCTGGAGCCCCCTAATCGCAGGGATCACCGGGGAGCTGTTTTTT. It yields the protein CAWSPLIAGITGELFF.

Turning to this clonotype: This clone may be a read error of a much larger clone one base away. The chain uses TRBV11-2 and TRBJ1-1; D may be TRBD1 (6 bases). CDR1 and CDR2 from the germline V gene are SGHAT and FQNNGV. The CDR3 consists of 14 residues. CDR3 sequence (DNA): TGTGTCAGCAGCCCGGGGGGGGGGCAGCGTGAAGCTTTCTTT. Translating gives CVSSPGGGQREAFF. Using reference TRBV11-2 and TRBJ1-1 for the parts outside the CDR3, the full variable domain is EAGVAQSPRYKIIEKRQSVAFWCNPISGHATLYWYQQILGQGPKLLIQFQNNGVVDDSQLPKDRFSAERLKGVDSTLKIQPAKLEDSAVYLCVSSPGGGQREAFFGQGTRLTVV.

This clonotype was counted only a few times. This sequence joins TRBV4-3 and TRBJ1-5, with 7 nucleotides matching TRBD1. CDR1 is LGHNA and CDR2 is YSLEER in the germline V gene. After removal of 2 bases from V and 4 bases from J, the junction contained 11 bases not matched to a gene. The CDR3 covers 17 residues. CDR3 sequence reads: CASSQYLRGIKNQPQHF. The CDR3 nucleotides read TGCGCCAGCAGCCAATACCTCAGGGGGATCAAAAATCAGCCCCAGCATTTT.

The chain is built from TRBV6-8 and TRBJ1-1; D is undetermined. The CDR3 runs 12 residues. The V end lost 8 bases, the J end lost 2 bases, and 9 bases lay between the germline ends. Germline assignment: CDR1 MNHGY and CDR2 SAAAGT. CDR3 residues: CASLSRNTEAFF. The CDR3 nucleotides read TGTGCCAGCCTCAGTCGTAACACTGAAGCTTTCTTT.

This chain connects TRBV14 to TRBJ2-5; TRBD2 matches 7 bases. J was trimmed by 2 bases and V by 4 bases; bases with no gene match: 7. The germline V gene has CDR1 SGHDN and CDR2 FVKESK. The CDR3 spans 15 residues. This CDR3 reads CASSRLADYQETQYF. CDR3 nucleotide sequence: TGTGCCAGCAGCCGGCTAGCGGACTATCAAGAGACCCAGTACTTC.